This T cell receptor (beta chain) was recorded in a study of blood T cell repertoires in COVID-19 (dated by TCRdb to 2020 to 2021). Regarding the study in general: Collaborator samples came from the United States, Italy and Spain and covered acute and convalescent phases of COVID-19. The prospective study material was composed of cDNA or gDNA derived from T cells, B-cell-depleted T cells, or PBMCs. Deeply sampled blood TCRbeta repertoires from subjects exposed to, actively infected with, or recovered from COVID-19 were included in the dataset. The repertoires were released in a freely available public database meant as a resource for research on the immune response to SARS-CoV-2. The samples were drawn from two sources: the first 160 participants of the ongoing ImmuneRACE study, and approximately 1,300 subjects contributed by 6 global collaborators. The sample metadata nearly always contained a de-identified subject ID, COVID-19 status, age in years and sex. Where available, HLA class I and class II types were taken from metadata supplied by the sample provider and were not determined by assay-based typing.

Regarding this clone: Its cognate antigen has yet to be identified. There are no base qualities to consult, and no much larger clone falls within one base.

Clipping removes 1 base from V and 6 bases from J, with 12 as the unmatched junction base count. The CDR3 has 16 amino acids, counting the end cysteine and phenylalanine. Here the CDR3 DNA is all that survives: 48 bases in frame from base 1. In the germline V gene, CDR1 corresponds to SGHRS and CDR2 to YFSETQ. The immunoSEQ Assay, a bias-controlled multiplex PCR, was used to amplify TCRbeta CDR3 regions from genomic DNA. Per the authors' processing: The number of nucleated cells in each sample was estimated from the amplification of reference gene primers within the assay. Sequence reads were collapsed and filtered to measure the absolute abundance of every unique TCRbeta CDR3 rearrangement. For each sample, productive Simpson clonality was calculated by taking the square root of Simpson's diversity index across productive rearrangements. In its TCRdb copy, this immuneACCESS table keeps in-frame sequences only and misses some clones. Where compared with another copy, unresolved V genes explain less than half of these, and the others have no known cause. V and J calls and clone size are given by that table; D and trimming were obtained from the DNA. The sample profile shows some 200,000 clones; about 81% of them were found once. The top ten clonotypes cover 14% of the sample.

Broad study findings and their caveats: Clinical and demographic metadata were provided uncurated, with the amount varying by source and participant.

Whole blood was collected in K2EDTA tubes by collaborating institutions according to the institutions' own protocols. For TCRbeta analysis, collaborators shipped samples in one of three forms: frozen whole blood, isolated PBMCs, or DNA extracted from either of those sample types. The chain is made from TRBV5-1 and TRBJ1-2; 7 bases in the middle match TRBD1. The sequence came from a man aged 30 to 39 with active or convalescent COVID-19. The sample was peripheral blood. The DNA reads TGCGCCAGCAGCTTGACCCAAAAGACAGGGAGTGATGGCTACACCTTC. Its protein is CASSLTQKTGSDGYTF.